This T cell receptor (beta chain) was sequenced in a study of blood T cell repertoires in COVID-19. This clone was seen just once. Germline V gene data show CDR1 as MNHEY and CDR2 as SMNVEV (reference sequence). CDR3 length equals 15 residues. J was trimmed by 4 bases and V by 4 bases; bases with no gene match: 8. The table came from immunoSEQ multiplex PCR; TCRdb's copy has only in-frame clones and leaves some out. The table includes roughly 230,000 clones, 83% detected once. The sequence was obtained from a human donor in a cohort sampled during active COVID-19. This rearrangement joins TRBV27 to TRBJ1-1, with 8 bases matching TRBD1. The sample comprised peripheral blood. The DNA of the CDR3 is TGTGCCAGCAGTTCCAAACCGGACAGGGCCACTGAAGCTTTCTTT. This translates into CASSSKPDRATEAFF.